The clone carrying this T cell receptor (beta chain) was detected many times. Its antigen is unknown. Amplification yielded TCR beta CDR3 regions, with RNA transcripts as the source. When the TCR CDR3 underwent first-round RT-PCR, the HTBI primer set was used. TCRdb reanalysed the multiplex PCR reads using MiXCR and keeps one entry per CDR3 protein. Of about 210,000 distinct CDR3 sequences in the sample, about a sixth were seen once. The data were taken from a study of T cells in Graves' hyperthyroidism and ophthalmopathy. Study outcomes and limitations: From stable hyperthyroidism, ophthalmopathy was set apart by a 13 V-J model.

V shed 2 bases and J 4 bases; nucleotides not matched to a gene: 8. The CDR3 runs to 15 residues. Germline CDR1 GTSNPN, CDR2 SVGIG (reference sequence). Lactation, pregnancy, other autoimmune disease or uncontrolled infection excluded patients. The V and J genes are TRBV30 and TRBJ2-3; 8 bases line up with TRBD2. Sequencing was carried out using blood. This TCR derives from a man in his forties or fifties with Graves' hyperthyroidism. In DNA form, the CDR3 reads TGTGCCTGGAGTATTGCAGCGGGAGAGGCAGATACGCAGTATTTT. It is translated as CAWSIAAGEADTQYF.